The text below deals with one T cell receptor (beta chain). Which antigen it targets is not known. Per-nucleotide qualities are absent, and no much larger clonotype sits a single base away. TCRbeta CDR3 regions were amplified from genomic DNA using the immunoSEQ Assay, a bias-controlled multiplex PCR. The paper's data handling went like this. Nucleated cell counts per sample were estimated from amplification of reference gene primers within the assay. Sequence reads were collapsed and filtered to measure the absolute abundance of every unique TCRbeta CDR3 rearrangement. For each sample, productive Simpson clonality was calculated by taking the square root of Simpson's diversity index across productive rearrangements. Drawn from immuneACCESS, this table holds only the in-frame rearrangements with V and J called that TCRdb kept. Clones are partly lost; checked studies trace under half to an unresolved V gene and leave the rest unexplained. The V and J calls and clone size were taken over from that table, and D and trimming were inferred from the DNA. The sample table shows about 150,000 clones, and roughly 80% are seen once. Of the sample, 9.5% to 13% is held by the ten largest clones.

The sample belongs to a study of blood T cell repertoires in COVID-19 (TCRdb year 2020). Regarding the complete study: The collaborator samples originated in the United States, Italy and Spain and spanned the acute and convalescent phases of COVID-19. The material from the prospective study consisted of cDNA or gDNA derived from T cells, B-cell-depleted T cells, or PBMCs. Subjects who had been exposed to COVID-19, were actively infected with it, or had recovered from it provided the deeply sampled blood TCRbeta repertoires that made up the dataset. The repertoires were made available in a free public database intended to serve as a resource for research on the immune response to SARS-CoV-2. The samples were drawn from two sources: the first 160 participants of the ongoing ImmuneRACE study, and over 950 subjects contributed by 6 global collaborators. Sample metadata almost always included a de-identified subject ID, COVID-19 status, age in years and sex. Where available, HLA class I and class II types were taken from metadata supplied by the sample provider and were not determined by assay-based typing.

Broad study findings and their caveats: How much clinical and demographic metadata was included differed by source and by participant, and the metadata was provided uncurated.

One collaborating source in Seattle enrolled patients while the patients were actively infected and followed the patients over time throughout the course of disease. Collaborating institutions collected whole blood in K2EDTA tubes following their own protocols. For TCRbeta analysis, collaborators shipped samples as frozen whole blood, isolated PBMCs, or DNA extracted from either of those sample types. V loses 6 bases of germline sequence and J loses 2 bases, and the interval between the two ends is 8 bases. Looking up the germline V gene yields CDR1 MNHEY and CDR2 SVGAGI. The CDR3, cysteine through phenylalanine, is 13 amino acids long. The CDR3 DNA has 39 bases and is translated from base 1.

The material sequenced was peripheral blood. This sequence was found in a woman in her fifties or sixties with COVID-19, enrolled during active disease. The V gene is TRBV6-5 and the J gene is TRBJ1-5; the D gene is perhaps TRBD1, on 6 matching bases. CDR3 protein: CASRRTGNQPQHF. The bases are TGTGCCAGCAGGAGGACAGGCAATCAGCCCCAGCATTTT.